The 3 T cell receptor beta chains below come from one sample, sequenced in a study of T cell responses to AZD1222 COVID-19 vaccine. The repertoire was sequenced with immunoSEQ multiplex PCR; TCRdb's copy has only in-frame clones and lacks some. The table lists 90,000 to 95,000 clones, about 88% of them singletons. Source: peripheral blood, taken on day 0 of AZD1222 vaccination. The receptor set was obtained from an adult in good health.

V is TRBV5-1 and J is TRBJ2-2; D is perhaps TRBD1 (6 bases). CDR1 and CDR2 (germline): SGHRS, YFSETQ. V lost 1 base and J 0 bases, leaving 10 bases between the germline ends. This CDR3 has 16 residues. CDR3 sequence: CASSLTYRANTGELFF. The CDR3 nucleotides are TGCGCCAGCAGCTTGACCTACAGGGCGAACACCGGGGAGCTGTTTTTT. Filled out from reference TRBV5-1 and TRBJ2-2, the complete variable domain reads KAGVTQTPRYLIKTRGQQVTLSCSPISGHRSVSWYQQTPGQGLQFLFEYFSETQRNKGNFPGRFSGRQFSNSRSEMNVSTLELGDSALYLCASSLTYRANTGELFFGEGSRLTVL.

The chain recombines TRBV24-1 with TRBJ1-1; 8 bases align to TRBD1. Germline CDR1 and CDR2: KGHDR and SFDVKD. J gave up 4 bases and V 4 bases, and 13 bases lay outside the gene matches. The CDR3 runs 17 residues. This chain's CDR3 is CATSDHDETGESTEAFF. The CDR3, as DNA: TGTGCCACCAGTGACCACGATGAGACAGGGGAAAGCACTGAAGCTTTCTTT.

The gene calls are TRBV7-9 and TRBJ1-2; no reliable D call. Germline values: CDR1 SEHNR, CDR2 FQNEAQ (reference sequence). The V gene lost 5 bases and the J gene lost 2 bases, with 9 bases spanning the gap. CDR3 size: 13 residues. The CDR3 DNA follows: TGTGCCAGCAGCCCTAGGGCAAACTATGGCTACACCTTC. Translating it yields CASSPRANYGYTF.